This TCR beta chain is from a study of vaccination and CD4 T cells after COVID-19. Across the whole study: Taking of post-vaccine samples occurred a median around 70 days after dose two (range 14 to 241). The study, taken as a whole, reports: The study found that a median around 90% of reactive clones in convalescent patients appeared only post-vaccination.

The J segment lost 0 bases and the V segment lost 6 bases, leaving 16 bases of the junction unmatched. The CDR3 is made up of 19 amino acids. Per germline, CDR1 MDHEN and CDR2 SYDVKM. The Oncomine TCR Beta short-read assay was what sequenced the DNA obtained from cultured CD4+ T cells. TCRdb re-analysed the PCR reads in MiXCR, keeping a single row per CDR3 protein. Of about 10,000 distinct CDR3 sequences listed, less than 55% are singletons. The treatment: approximately 9-day PBMC culture with coronavirus spike peptide pools or control peptides (ViraFEST assay). With regard to this clonotype: Its cognate antigen is unknown.

V usage is TRBV28 and J usage is TRBJ1-5, with 8 positions matching TRBD1. The TCR originated in a human donor who had recovered from COVID-19. Sequencing was performed on CD4+ T cells from blood, cultured in vitro. The CDR3 loop reads CASRPTRQGLGYSNQPQHF. In nucleotides, the CDR3 is TGTGCCAGCAGGCCTACCCGACAGGGGCTGGGGTATAGCAATCAGCCCCAGCATTTT.